The 23 T cell receptor beta chains below come from one sample, sequenced in a study of low-dose radiotherapy and immunotherapy resistance in tumors. Time point in this sample: after trial treatment. Described treatment: LDRT plus nivolumab, ipilimumab, low-dose cyclophosphamide and aspirin (RACIN trial). A roughly 20-cycle PCR with a constant-region primer and V-primer adapter amplified TCRs. Each CDR3 protein gets one entry after TCRdb re-called the reads with MiXCR. Counted here are some 52,000 distinct CDR3 sequences, roughly 33% occurring once; the ten biggest clones make up roughly 8.2%. The input for sequencing was PBMCs, taken after low-dose radiotherapy plus immunotherapy. All receptors come from a male donor with rectosigmoid adenocarcinoma.

In its sample, this clonotype was seen many times. The chain couples TRBV28 to TRBJ2-1, with TRBD2 matching 11 bases. The V gene's germline CDR1 is MDHEN and CDR2 SYDVKM. This CDR3 spans 15 amino acids. V lost 5 bases and J lost 0; bases outside the gene matches: 0. CDR3 coding DNA: TGTGCCAGCAGTCTAGCGGGAGGCTCCTACAATGAGCAGTTCTTC. Translation: CASSLAGGSYNEQFF.

This clonotype is labeled as medium-sized. This chain joins TRBV6-2 or TRBV6-3 and TRBJ1-1; no reliable D call. Germline V CDR1 and CDR2: MNHEY, SVGEGT. V shed 6 bases and J shed 7 bases, with 12 bases lying between them. This CDR3 is 12 amino acids long. CDR3 loop: CASRPLGSEAFF. The CDR3 region has the DNA TGTGCCAGCAGGCCTCTGGGTAGTGAAGCTTTCTTT.

This clonotype was recorded at least ten times. CDR3 in DNA: TGTGCCAGCAGTCCCGGGGGGGATTCGGATGAGCAGTTCTTC. Residues: CASSPGGDSDEQFF. The chain carries TRBV6-4 and TRBJ2-1; 8 nucleotides align to TRBD2. CDR1 MRHNA and CDR2 SNTAGT come from the germline V gene. With 5 bases clipped from V and 8 bases from J, the junction kept 8 bases outside the gene matches. The CDR3 sequence is 14 residues long.

In this sample, this clonotype turned up many times. CDR3 sequence reads: CSVVDAEGYTF. The CDR3 DNA reads as TGCAGCGTTGTAGACGCCGAGGGCTACACCTTC. The chain has TRBV29-1 and TRBJ1-2; the D is unclear. Germline V gene data show CDR1 as SQVTM and CDR2 as ANQGSEA. The V end was cut by 4 bases, the J end by 8 bases, with 11 bases between. The length of the CDR3 is 11 residues.

By proportion, this clonotype is medium-sized. The chain has TRBV6-2 or TRBV6-3 and TRBJ1-2; D not certain. Germline assignment: CDR1 MNHEY and CDR2 SVGEGT. The CDR3 runs to 13 residues. Trimming pared 2 bases from V and 6 bases from J, leaving 10 bases between. CDR3 sequence (DNA): TGTGCCAGCAGTTACGCCCGCACCGATGGCTACACCTTC. It translates to CASSYARTDGYTF.

This clonotype was observed at least ten times. V usage is TRBV18 and J usage is TRBJ1-1, with 8 bases lining up with TRBD1. The V and J ends lost 0 bases and 4 bases, in that order; junction bases with no gene match: 4. CDR3 size: 15 residues. CDR1 KGHSH and CDR2 LQKENI come from the germline V gene. Here the CDR3 reads CASSPPRGPGTEAFF. DNA of the CDR3: TGTGCCAGCTCACCACCCAGGGGGCCTGGCACTGAAGCTTTCTTT.

This clonotype was counted ten times or more. The chain combines TRBV7-6 with TRBJ2-7, with 7 bases aligning to TRBD1. Looked up from germline, CDR1 is SGHVS and CDR2 is FNYEAQ. V was pared by 4 bases and J by 2 bases, with 5 bases of the junction left unmatched. The CDR3 extends over 14 amino acids. The CDR3 loop is CASSYGTATYEQYF. CDR3 sequence (DNA): TGTGCCAGCAGCTACGGGACAGCTACCTACGAGCAGTACTTC.

Note on this clonotype: A far larger clone lies a single base away; this is likely a read error. J is TRBJ1-2 and V is TRBV6-1, with a possible D match to TRBD1 (5 bases). The V end lost 7 bases, the J end lost 6 bases, and 18 bases lay between the germline ends. The CDR3 is 14 amino acids. The V gene's germline CDR1 is MNHNS and CDR2 SASEGT. CDR3 region: CASIGQGSINGYTF. The CDR3, as DNA: TGTGCCAGCATTGGGCAGGGTAGTATCAATGGCTACACCTTC.

This clonotype appeared many times. This chain's CDR3 is CSVEDSTEAFF. DNA for the CDR3: TGCAGCGTTGAAGATTCTACTGAAGCTTTCTTT. The V and J genes are TRBV29-1 and TRBJ1-1; no firm D call. CDR1 is SQVTM, CDR2 ANQGSEA, per germline. V was trimmed by 0 bases and J by 5 bases, leaving 4 bases between them. The CDR3 spans 11 residues.

This chain links TRBV29-1 with TRBJ2-7, with 8 bases lining up with TRBD1. The J segment lost 6 bases and the V segment lost 7 bases, leaving 5 bases of the junction unmatched. Per germline, CDR1 SQVTM and CDR2 ANQGSEA. The CDR3 has 11 amino acids. CDR3 loop: CSGGTGPEQYF. Here the CDR3 DNA reads TGCAGCGGGGGGACAGGCCCCGAGCAGTACTTC.

The CDR3 spells CASSQAWGRDCKPQHF. CDR3 bases: TGTGCCAGCAGCCAGGCCTGGGGGCGCGACTGTAAGCCCCAGCATTTT. V and J are TRBV14 and TRBJ1-5, with D possibly being TRBD1 (6 bases). V lost 3 bases, J lost 8 bases, and 20 bases lay in between. Per germline, CDR1 SGHDN and CDR2 FVKESK. The CDR3 is 16 amino acids. The variable domain in full, completed from reference TRBV14 and TRBJ1-5, reads EAGVTQFPSHSVIEKGQTVTLRCDPISGHDNLYWYRRVMGKEIKFLLHFVKESKQDESGMPNNRFLAERTGGTYSTLKVQPAELEDSGVYFCASSQAWGRDCKPQHFGDGTRLSIL.

Comments on this clonotype: A single base is all that separates this from a far larger clone, so a read error is likely. The gene calls are TRBV9 and TRBJ2-7, with D possibly being TRBD1 (6 bases). CDR1 SGDLS and CDR2 YYNGEE come from the germline V gene. The germline V and J ends were trimmed by 0 bases and 7 bases, with 14 bases remaining between them. This CDR3 spans 14 amino acids. This CDR3 is CASSVALGANEQYF. In nucleotides, the CDR3 is TGTGCCAGCAGCGTAGCTTTGGGGGCCAATGAGCAGTACTTC.

This sequence joins TRBV28 and TRBJ2-7; TRBD1 matches 9 bases. CDR3 size: 17 residues. Trimming at V came to 3 bases and at J to 4 bases, leaving 13 bases not matched to a gene. The germline gives CDR1 MDHEN, CDR2 SYDVKM. In DNA form, the CDR3 reads TGTGCCAGCAGTTTGGCGTGGGGACAGGGTGATCAATACGAGCAGTACTTC. It specifies CASSLAWGQGDQYEQYF.

This clonotype appeared many times. V and J are TRBV12-3 or TRBV12-4 and TRBJ1-1; 8 positions agree with TRBD1. This CDR3 is 16 amino acids long. J was trimmed by 8 bases and V by 3 bases; bases with no gene match: 14. CDR3 sequence (DNA): TGTGCCAGCAGTTTGGGGGCAGGGGGCGGTGATTTAGAAGCTTTCTTT. Translation: CASSLGAGGGDLEAFF.

Remarks on this clonotype: A far more abundant clone sits one base away, making this likely a read error. The rearrangement uses TRBV6-8 and TRBJ1-4, with a tentative D call TRBD1 (6 bases). CDR1 MNHGY and CDR2 SAAAGT come from the germline V gene. The CDR3 contains 15 residues. V lost 6 bases and J 0 bases, leaving 11 bases between the germline ends. Written as DNA, the CDR3 is TGTGCCAGCAGCCCCCGGGACACAACTAATGAAAAACTGTTTTTT. This gives the protein CASSPRDTTNEKLFF.

Note on this clonotype: Only one base separates this from a far larger clonotype, so it likely reflects a read error. The rearrangement uses TRBV6-2 or TRBV6-3 and TRBJ2-7; D not certain. The germline V and J ends were trimmed by 5 bases and 7 bases, with 18 bases remaining between them. Germline loops: CDR1 MNHEY, CDR2 SVGEGT. The length of the CDR3 is 14 residues. CDR3 region: CASSIPREDNEQYF. The CDR3 DNA sequence: TGTGCCAGCAGTATTCCTAGGGAAGACAATGAGCAGTACTTC.

About this clonotype: A far more abundant clone sits one base away, making this likely a read error. The chain recombines TRBV28 with TRBJ2-1; a possible D gene is TRBD1 (5 bases). The CDR3 length is 14 residues. V was cut by 5 bases and J by 3 bases, with 11 bases left in between. The germline V gene has CDR1 MDHEN and CDR2 SYDVKM. CDR3 sequence (DNA): TGTGCCAGCAGTCCAAGACAGAACTACAATGAGCAGTTCTTC. Translating it yields CASSPRQNYNEQFF.

This clonotype was seen many times. The chain employs TRBV12-5 and TRBJ1-1; D call uncertain. Per the germline V gene, CDR1 is LGHNT and CDR2 is FRNRAP. The CDR3 covers 11 residues. Trimming cost V 7 bases and J 9 bases, with 12 bases left between them. CDR3 in DNA: TGTGCTAGTGATCGGTCGGGGAAAGCTTTCTTT. This gives the protein CASDRSGKAFF.

The sample holds many counts of this clonotype. The rearrangement joins TRBV3-1 to TRBJ2-7, with 10 bases identical to TRBD2. The CDR3 runs 15 residues. The ends lost 6 bases at V and 1 base at J; junction bases unmatched: 6. Germline V gene data show CDR1 as LGHDT and CDR2 as YNNKEL (reference sequence). This CDR3 reads CASRSELAGSYEQYF. The CDR3 DNA sequence: TGTGCCAGCAGGTCGGAACTAGCGGGATCCTACGAGCAGTACTTC.

About this clonotype: This likely stems from a read error, as it lies one base from a far larger clone. The chain is built from TRBV6-8 and TRBJ1-4; maybe TRBD1 (5 bases). CDR1 is MNHGY and CDR2 is SAAAGT in the germline V gene. The V and J ends lost 2 bases and 1 base respectively, with 5 bases between them. There are 14 residues in the CDR3. DNA of the CDR3: TGTGCCAGCAGTTACAGGGGAACTAATGAAAAACTGTTTTTT. Encoded protein: CASSYRGTNEKLFF.

At least ten counts were recorded for this clonotype. CDR3 DNA sequence: TGCAGCGCCGTTTCGGCCAGGGGTATTGATACGCAGTATTTT. This encodes CSAVSARGIDTQYF. J is TRBJ2-3 and V is TRBV29-1, with D perhaps TRBD1 (6 bases). CDR1 and CDR2 (germline): SQVTM, ANQGSEA. V lost 7 bases, J lost 6 bases, and 20 bases lay in between. The CDR3 contains 14 residues.

This clonotype was observed many times. This chain connects TRBV28 to TRBJ2-1; 9 nucleotides agree with TRBD2. Trimming removed 5 bases from V and 2 bases from J; junction bases left unmatched: 7. Germline assignment: CDR1 MDHEN and CDR2 SYDVKM. The CDR3 totals 16 residues. The CDR3 DNA reads TGTGCCAGCAGTAATAGCGGGAGCGGGACCTACAATGAGCAGTTCTTC. Amino acid sequence: CASSNSGSGTYNEQFF.

This clonotype has a count of ten or more. This sequence joins TRBV7-2 and TRBJ1-4, with a tentative D call TRBD1 (5 bases). There are 13 residues in the CDR3. Per germline, CDR1 SGHTA and CDR2 FQGNSA. The V end lost 4 bases, the J end lost 12 bases, and 15 bases lay between the germline ends. The CDR3 loop is CASSSSRTTELFF. The CDR3 nucleotides are TGTGCCAGCAGCTCCAGCCGGACAACGGAACTGTTTTTT.